A selection of T cell receptor beta chains follows, all from one sample in a study of control samples from healthy donors and cancer patients. Assay: immunoSEQ multiplex PCR; the TCRdb copy retains only in-frame clones and omits some. In the table there are 90,000 to 110,000 clones, just over 90% of which are singletons. Input material: blood. These receptors were obtained from a human donor in good health. The donor label of this sample is uncertain. The CDR3 runs from the conserved cysteine through the conserved F or W. Fields, in order: J gene, clone size, V gene, D gene, CDR3 DNA, CDR3 protein. The D gene is left open where the match is weak. Some rows mark clone size as missing; the rest say once, few, many or name a class of expanded clone.

>TRBJ1-6|once|TRBV28|TRBD1
TGTGCCAGCATTACAGGGGACGCAGGTTCACCCCTCCACTTT
CASITGDAGSPLHF
>TRBJ1-1|.|TRBV12-3/TRBV12-4|.
TGTGCCAGCATTCTAGGGGTGGGCACTGAAGCTTTCTTT
CASILGVGTEAFF
>TRBJ2-6|.|TRBV11-2|.
TGTGCCAGCAGCTTGGCACCGACCCCTGGGGCCAACGTCCTGACTTTC
CASSLAPTPGANVLTF
>TRBJ2-5|.|TRBV5-6|.
TGTGCCAGCAGCCCCCACGGAGGGCTCGGTGAGACCCAGTACTTC
CASSPHGGLGETQYF
>TRBJ1-1|.|TRBV11-3|TRBD1
TGTGCCAGCAGCCAGGGGGGGCCCACTGAAGCTTTCTTT
CASSQGGPTEAFF
>TRBJ1-1|.|TRBV19|.
TGTGCCAGTATAAGGACAGCGATAAACACTGAAGCTTTCTTT
CASIRTAINTEAFF
>TRBJ2-7|.|TRBV25-1|TRBD1
TGTGCCAGCAGTGAAAAAGTCAGGGGGTCCCCCGAGCAGTACTTC
CASSEKVRGSPEQYF
>TRBJ1-6|.|TRBV5-1|TRBD1
TGCGCCAGCAGCGGAATGACAGGGGGCGGGTCACCCCTCCACTTT
CASSGMTGGGSPLHF
>TRBJ1-2|.|TRBV5-6|TRBD1
TGTGCCAGCAGCAGTACGGGACAGGGGGCGGGAAGGTATGGCTACACCTTC
CASSSTGQGAGRYGYTF
>TRBJ1-2|once|TRBV28|.
TGTGCCAGCAGTTTCGGGCAGGGTAACTATGGCTACACCTTC
CASSFGQGNYGYTF
>TRBJ1-4|.|TRBV4-3|TRBD1
TGCGCCAGCAGCCCGGGACAGGGCTATGAAAAACTGTTTTTT
CASSPGQGYEKLFF
>TRBJ1-1|.|TRBV6-5|.
TGTGCCAGCAGTACCGACGGACTTGGCACTGAAGCTTTCTTT
CASSTDGLGTEAFF
>TRBJ2-1|.|TRBV5-1|.
TGCGCCAGCAGCCGGGAGGCAGGGGGAAATGAGCAGTTCTTC
CASSREAGGNEQFF